This entry lists 26 T cell receptor beta chains sequenced from one sample in a study of cytomegalovirus exposure and HLA in healthy donors (dated by TCRdb to 2016 to 2017). Library preparation used the immunoSEQ multiplex PCR assay. A mixture of 60 forward primers for TCR Vbeta segments and 13 reverse primers for TCR Jbeta segments was used in the multiplex PCR. In TCRdb, the immuneACCESS table is reduced to in-frame sequences with V and J assigned. These tables do not hold every clone; where another copy was compared, an unresolved V gene accounts for under half, and the others remain unexplained. For this sample there are approximately 150,000 clones; over 75% appear just once. The top ten hold approximately 2.4% of the sample. The sample comprised PBMCs. These receptors all stem from a male donor in good health and CMV-seronegative.

The chain combines TRBV27 with TRBJ1-2, with TRBD1 matching over 9 bases. The J segment lost 4 bases and the V segment lost 7 bases, leaving 7 bases of the junction unmatched. This CDR3 has 14 amino acids. Germline assignment: CDR1 MNHEY and CDR2 SMNVEV (reference sequence). The CDR3 spells CASTRQGGGYGYTF. The CDR3 coding sequence is TGTGCCAGCACCCGACAGGGGGGAGGCTATGGCTACACCTTC.

The chain is built from TRBV5-4 and TRBJ1-4, with a possible D match to TRBD1 (6 bases). This CDR3 contains 17 residues. CDR1 is SGHNT, CDR2 YYREEE, per germline (reference sequence). V was shortened by 5 bases and J by 0 bases, with 17 bases between the two germline ends. CDR3 protein: CASRPGGPAATNEKLFF. The CDR3 DNA follows: TGTGCCAGCAGACCGGGGGGGCCTGCTGCAACTAATGAAAAACTGTTTTTT.

The sample holds one count of this clone. The rearrangement uses TRBV11-3 and TRBJ2-1, with a tentative D call TRBD2 (7 bases). The CDR3 contains 15 residues. The V and J ends lost 5 bases and 3 bases respectively, with 14 bases between them. In germline, CDR1 is SGHNT, CDR2 YENEEA. The CDR3 nucleotides read TGTGCCAGCAGCCTGGGCGGGGGCATCTACAATGAGCAGTTCTTC. Protein: CASSLGGGIYNEQFF.

The chain has TRBV27 and TRBJ2-7; possible D gene TRBD1, 5 bases. There are 14 residues in the CDR3. In germline, CDR1 is MNHEY, CDR2 SMNVEV (reference sequence). Trimming took 5 bases from V and 2 from J, leaving 13 bases between them. The CDR3 DNA reads as TGTGCCAGCAGTCCAGACAGTTACCCCTACGAGCAGTACTTC. Amino acid sequence: CASSPDSYPYEQYF.

The rearrangement uses TRBV5-8 and TRBJ2-5; D not resolved. V was cut by 4 bases and J by 5 bases, with 6 bases left in between. The V gene's germline CDR1 is SGHTS and CDR2 YDEGEE. CDR3 length equals 11 residues. The CDR3 DNA is TGTGCCAGCAGCCGCCAGGAGACCCAGTACTTC. Residues: CASSRQETQYF.

This clone was counted only a few times. This rearrangement joins TRBV27 to TRBJ1-1, with 8 positions matching TRBD1. Trimming took 5 bases from V and 4 from J; bases not matched to a gene: 9. The CDR3 runs to 15 residues. From germline, CDR1 is MNHEY and CDR2 SMNVEV (reference sequence). CDR3: CASSPQTGGSTEAFF. In nucleotides, the CDR3 is TGTGCCAGCAGTCCCCAAACAGGGGGGAGCACTGAAGCTTTCTTT.

This clone was seen once. V is TRBV5-8 and J is TRBJ1-5; 8 bases agree with TRBD1. Germline loops: CDR1 SGHTS, CDR2 YDEGEE. This CDR3 comprises 15 residues. J lost 4 bases, V lost 4 bases, and 7 bases had no gene match. The CDR3 sequence: CASSRGQETNQPQHF. The CDR3 coding sequence is TGTGCCAGCAGCAGGGGACAGGAAACAAATCAGCCCCAGCATTTT. The entire variable domain, with the rest obtained from reference TRBV5-8 and TRBJ1-5, is as follows: EAGVTQSPTHLIKTRGQQATLRCSPISGHTSVYWYQQALGLGLQFLLWYDEGEERNRGNFPPRFSGRQFPNYSSELNVNALELEDSALYLCASSRGQETNQPQHFGDGTRLSIL.

The chain combines TRBV11-2 with TRBJ1-6; D ambiguous. The CDR3 contains 17 residues. Trimming stripped 3 bases from V and 7 bases from J, with 19 bases between. CDR1 is SGHAT, CDR2 FQNNGV, per germline. CDR3 sequence reads: CASSLGLFIWRNSPLHF. Written as DNA, the CDR3 is TGTGCCAGCAGCTTGGGTCTCTTCATTTGGAGAAATTCACCCCTCCACTTT.

The V call is TRBV10-2, the J call TRBJ1-6; no clear D. Germline-derived CDR1 and CDR2 are WSHSY and SAAADI. The CDR3 has 15 residues. Deletions cut 0 bases from V and 9 bases from J, with 12 bases between. The CDR3 DNA follows: TGCGCCAGCAGTGAGTCACTTTCCGTACTTTCACCCCTCCACTTT. It translates to CASSESLSVLSPLHF.

The chain has TRBV14 and TRBJ2-3; 7 bases map to TRBD2. The CDR3 has 16 amino acids. Trimming cost V 4 bases and J 4 bases; bases outside gene matches: 11. Germline CDR1 and CDR2: SGHDN and FVKESK. The CDR3 here is CASSPLGLADPDTQYF. The CDR3 region has the DNA TGTGCCAGCAGCCCCCTTGGGCTAGCGGATCCAGATACGCAGTATTTT.

This clone was found once. The rearrangement joins TRBV5-1 to TRBJ1-5, with TRBD1 as a possible D gene (5 bases). Trimming left V 0 bases short and J 2 bases short, with 9 bases between. The CDR3 has 15 amino acids. Per the germline V gene, CDR1 is SGHRS and CDR2 is YFSETQ. The CDR3 here is CASSLEGAGNQPQHF. The CDR3 bases are TGCGCCAGCAGCTTGGAAGGGGCTGGCAATCAGCCCCAGCATTTT. The full variable domain, rest sourced from reference TRBV5-1 and TRBJ1-5, is KAGVTQTPRYLIKTRGQQVTLSCSPISGHRSVSWYQQTPGQGLQFLFEYFSETQRNKGNFPGRFSGRQFSNSRSEMNVSTLELGDSALYLCASSLEGAGNQPQHFGDGTRLSIL.

This clone has just a few counts. The chain carries TRBV15 and TRBJ2-1; the match to TRBD2 covers 9 bases. Germline V gives CDR1 LNHNV, CDR2 YYDKDF (reference sequence). This CDR3 region has 16 residues. J gave up 1 base and V 5 bases, and 6 bases lay outside the gene matches. The CDR3 spells CATSLASGGSYNEQFF. The CDR3 DNA follows: TGTGCCACCAGCCTTGCCAGCGGGGGGTCCTACAATGAGCAGTTCTTC.

This clone has only a few counts. CDR3 sequence (DNA): TGCGCCAGCAGCTTCGGTCCAGAGCTGTTTTTT. Protein sequence: CASSFGPELFF. This chain links TRBV5-1 with TRBJ2-2; D unclear. Germline CDR1 reads SGHRS; CDR2 reads YFSETQ. The germline V and J ends were trimmed by 2 bases and 11 bases, with 7 bases remaining between them. The CDR3 spans 11 residues.

This rearrangement joins TRBV6-1 to TRBJ1-1; tentatively, D is TRBD1 (6 bases). The CDR3 extends over 13 amino acids. Trimming cost V 7 bases and J 5 bases, with 14 bases left between them. Per germline, CDR1 MNHNS and CDR2 SASEGT. The CDR3 DNA is TGTGCCAGCAACCCCCAGAGGGGGACTGAAGCTTTCTTT. Translating it yields CASNPQRGTEAFF.

Details on this clone: One junction end disagrees with the germline gene, perhaps due to a read error. This chain uses TRBV18 with TRBJ1-2, with TRBD1 as a possible D gene (6 bases). Germline V CDR1 and CDR2: KGHSH, LQKENI. The CDR3 covers 17 residues. DNA of the CDR3: TGTGCCAGCTCCCCACGGGGGGGACTTTCAGGGGACTATGGCTACACCTTC. This translates into CASSPRGGLSGDYGYTF.

V and J are TRBV7-9 and TRBJ2-6; no clear D. This CDR3 comprises 17 residues. Germline V gene data show CDR1 as SEHNR and CDR2 as FQNEAQ (reference sequence). The V and J ends lost 2 bases and 0 bases respectively, with 11 bases between them. This chain's CDR3 is CASSLRRPGSGANVLTF. The CDR3 DNA follows: TGTGCCAGCAGCTTACGACGACCGGGCTCTGGGGCCAACGTCCTGACTTTC.

This chain links TRBV5-6 with TRBJ1-6, with 8 nucleotides matching TRBD1. CDR3 length: 16 residues. In germline, CDR1 is SGHDT, CDR2 YYEEEE. The trim removed 2 bases at V and 5 bases at J, leaving 6 bases unmatched. CDR3 region: CASSFRQGANNSPLHF. For the CDR3, the DNA is TGTGCCAGCAGCTTTCGGCAGGGGGCGAATAATTCACCCCTCCACTTT.

This rearrangement joins TRBV7-9 to TRBJ2-1; 7 positions agree with TRBD2. The germline gives CDR1 SEHNR, CDR2 FQNEAQ (reference sequence). The V and J ends lost 5 bases and 7 bases, in that order; junction bases with no gene match: 11. The CDR3 runs 15 residues. The CDR3 region is CASSPGEGFLNEQFF. The CDR3 DNA follows: TGTGCCAGCAGCCCCGGGGAGGGGTTTTTGAATGAGCAGTTCTTC.

V gene TRBV6-5 combines with J gene TRBJ2-2, with D perhaps TRBD2 (6 bases). The CDR3 has 15 amino acids. Germline CDR1 and CDR2: MNHEY and SVGAGI. V lost 5 bases, J lost 6 bases, and 16 bases lay in between. CDR3 coding DNA: TGTGCCAGCAGTCCGATAATATGGGGGGCCGGGGAGCTGTTTTTT. Protein: CASSPIIWGAGELFF.

The chain uses TRBV2 and TRBJ2-1; TRBD2 matches 8 bases. The germline gives CDR1 SNHLY, CDR2 FYNNEI. CDR3 size: 13 residues. V lost 8 bases, J lost 9 bases, and 9 bases stayed unmatched. DNA of the CDR3: TGTGCCAGCTCTGGACTAGCAGCGGGTGAGCAGTTCTTC. This translates into CASSGLAAGEQFF.

Worth noting for this clone: Other DNA sequences within the sample encode an identical CDR3. This chain uses TRBV5-4 with TRBJ2-4; the match to TRBD1 covers 8 bases. Germline CDR1 SGHNT, CDR2 YYREEE (reference sequence). J lost 8 bases, V lost 3 bases, and 10 bases had no gene match. This CDR3 is built from 15 residues. Here the CDR3 DNA reads TGTGCCAGCAGCTGGGACCAGGGGGCAGTGGACATTCAGTACTTC. Its translation: CASSWDQGAVDIQYF.

V is TRBV5-6 and J is TRBJ2-7, with 9 positions matching TRBD1. This CDR3 spans 15 amino acids. Germline assignment: CDR1 SGHDT and CDR2 YYEEEE. V gave up 0 bases and J gave up 3 bases; unmatched junction bases: 4. CDR3 residues: CASSLADRGNYEQYF. Written as DNA, the CDR3 is TGTGCCAGCAGCTTGGCAGACAGGGGGAACTACGAGCAGTACTTC. The variable domain in full, completed from reference TRBV5-6 and TRBJ2-7, reads DAGVTQSPTHLIKTRGQQVTLRCSPKSGHDTVSWYQQALGQGPQFIFQYYEEEERQRGNFPDRFSGHQFPNYSSELNVNALLLGDSALYLCASSLADRGNYEQYFGPGTRLTVT.

In DNA, the CDR3 is TGTGCCAGCAGCCGGGGCCAGGGGAGCGAGCCCCAGCATTTT. Translating it yields CASSRGQGSEPQHF. This rearrangement joins TRBV7-9 to TRBJ1-5, with TRBD1 as a possible D gene (6 bases). The CDR3 loop spans 14 amino acids. The V gene's germline CDR1 is SEHNR and CDR2 FQNEAQ (reference sequence). Trimming pared 5 bases from V and 8 bases from J, leaving 16 bases between.

Remarks on this clone: An end of the junction differs from the germline gene, which may be a read error. The chain carries TRBV6-5 and TRBJ1-1; tentatively, D is TRBD1 (6 bases). The CDR3 totals 14 residues. From germline, CDR1 is MNHEY and CDR2 SVGAGI. The CDR3 nucleotides are TGTGCCAGCAGCTACTGGACAGCGAACACTGAAGCTTTCTTT. This sequence encodes CASSYWTANTEAFF.

This chain connects TRBV6-6 to TRBJ1-1; D is undetermined. V dropped 2 bases and J dropped 6 bases, with 7 bases sitting between them. The V gene's germline CDR1 is MNHNY and CDR2 SVGAGI (reference sequence). The CDR3 runs to 12 residues. The CDR3 reads CASSYTRAEAFF. The CDR3 DNA follows: TGTGCCAGCAGTTACACGAGGGCTGAAGCTTTCTTT.

This chain joins TRBV2 and TRBJ1-5, with D uncertain. V lost 5 bases and J lost 4, with 6 bases in between. Germline lookup yields CDR1 SNHLY and CDR2 FYNNEI. The CDR3 has 12 amino acids. The CDR3 nucleotides read TGTGCCAGCAGTTTTCGGAATCAGCCCCAGCATTTT. Amino acids: CASSFRNQPQHF. Complete variable domain (other parts from reference TRBV2 and TRBJ1-5): EPEVTQTPSHQVTQMGQEVILRCVPISNHLYFYWYRQILGQKVEFLVSFYNNEISEKSEIFDDQFSVERPDGSNFTLKIRSTKLEDSAMYFCASSFRNQPQHFGDGTRLSIL.